Presented here are 2 T cell receptor beta chains from one specimen sequenced in a study of Tregs in tolerant kidney transplant recipients. Clones were sequenced by immunoSEQ multiplex PCR, and TCRdb holds only the in-frame ones, with some missing. The top ten clones hold about 2.1% of a sample with about 61,000 clones, approximately 83% of them seen once. Material: Tregs from blood, obtained before the transplant. The receptors were sampled from a human donor who received a combined kidney and bone marrow transplant.

V is TRBV6-4 and J is TRBJ2-1, with TRBD2 as a possible D gene (7 bases). The CDR3 is made up of 14 amino acids. Germline loops: CDR1 MRHNA, CDR2 SNTAGT. V shed 10 bases and J shed 6 bases, with 19 bases lying between them. DNA for the CDR3: TGTGCCACCCCGAAGGGGGGGCCCGGCAATGAGCAGTTCTTC. It translates to CATPKGGPGNEQFF.

The chain uses TRBV14 and TRBJ2-7; no clear D gene. Trimming took off 1 base at V and 6 bases at J, with 22 bases between the two ends. This CDR3 contains 17 residues. Germline V CDR1 and CDR2: SGHDN, FVKESK. CDR3 protein: CASSQAPSLRMSGEQYF. The CDR3 DNA sequence: TGTGCCAGCAGCCAAGCTCCCTCCCTCCGAATGTCCGGCGAGCAGTACTTC.